The table lists the clone carrying this T cell receptor beta chain with a few counts. The antigen remains unidentified. The record originates from a study of early T cells in non-severe SARS-CoV-2 infection. Whole-study context: Sequenced bulk RNA came from whole blood that was unsorted, and chains were unpaired.

Points from the study as a whole: Matches to VDJdb favored anti-spike CD8 responses and missed private and CD4 specificities.

Individual cDNA molecules were tagged with unique molecular identifiers, the study reported. One entry per CDR3 protein results from TCRdb running MiXCR on the 5' RACE reads. Among about 48,000 distinct CDR3 sequences listed, about 7.8% were seen once. Germline V gene lookup returns CDR1 MDHEN and CDR2 SYDVKM. The ends were cut back, 2 bases at V and 3 bases at J, with 11 bases in the middle. The CDR3 extends over 14 amino acids. The V call is TRBV28, the J call TRBJ2-7; D might be TRBD1 (6 bases). Sequenced material: whole blood. The sequence was obtained from an adult who was a healthcare worker with PCR-confirmed SARS-CoV-2 infection or an uninfected control (not recorded which). The CDR3 loop is CASSLDKQGYEQYF. DNA for the CDR3: TGTGCCAGCAGTTTAGACAAACAGGGCTACGAGCAGTACTTC. Full variable domain (remainder filled in from reference TRBV28 and TRBJ2-7): DVKVTQSSRYLVKRTGEKVFLECVQDMDHENMFWYRQDPGLGLRLIYFSYDVKMKEKGDIPEGYSVSREKKERFSLILESASTNQTSMYLCASSLDKQGYEQYFGPGTRLTVT.